One sample yielded the 27 T cell receptor beta chains listed below, sequenced in a study of vaccination effects on CD4 cells after COVID-19. Before sequencing took place, the ViraFEST assay used viral peptide pools to expand antigen-specific CD4+ T cells. Following an approximately ten-day culture, CD4+ T cells were purified. Each vaccine recipient was nucleocapsid antibody negative and had no prior SARS-CoV-2 infection. Here immunoSEQ multiplex PCR was the method, and the copy in TCRdb shows in-frame clones only, minus some. Of 25,000 to 30,000 clones in the sample, approximately 70% were seen once. These receptors are not linked to any known antigen. The sample was CD4+ T cells from PBMCs cultured with HCoV-NL63 spike peptides, taken before COVID-19 vaccination. The receptors derive from a human donor who received a COVID-19 vaccine.

The V and J genes are TRBV4-1 and TRBJ1-4, with 10 bases matching TRBD1. Germline lookup yields CDR1 MGHRA and CDR2 YSYEKL. Trimming cost V 5 bases and J 7 bases; bases outside gene matches: 7. The CDR3 extends over 15 amino acids. Here the CDR3 DNA reads TGCGCCAGCAGCGTAAGACAGGGGGCGGTTGAAAAACTGTTTTTT. Protein product: CASSVRQGAVEKLFF.

The V call is TRBV28, the J call TRBJ2-7; possibly TRBD2 for D (5 bases). The length of the CDR3 is 12 residues. CDR1 is MDHEN and CDR2 is SYDVKM in the germline V gene. The V end was cut by 8 bases, the J end by 2 bases, with 10 bases between. The CDR3 bases are TGTGCCAGCCGAGGGCCCCCCTACGAGCAGTACTTC. Its translation is CASRGPPYEQYF.

The chain has TRBV7-2 and TRBJ1-2; tentative D call: TRBD1 (6 bases). The CDR3 length is 14 residues. Between the trimmed V and J ends, which lost 2 bases and 7 bases, there was a span of 14 bases. The germline V gene encodes CDR1 SGHTA and CDR2 FQGNSA. The CDR3, as DNA: TGTGCCAGCAGCTTAAGGGGGGCCTATGGTGGCTACACCTTC. Its translation is CASSLRGAYGGYTF.

This chain connects TRBV10-3 to TRBJ2-3; 11 positions agree with TRBD2. Germline-derived CDR1 and CDR2 are ENHRY and SYGVKD. The CDR3 is 16 residues long. The ends lost 2 bases at V and 0 bases at J; junction bases unmatched: 1. The chain's CDR3 is CAISEGTSGSTDTQYF. The CDR3 DNA sequence: TGTGCCATCAGTGAGGGGACTAGCGGTAGCACAGATACGCAGTATTTT.

V and J are TRBV7-9 and TRBJ2-7, with 9 bases lining up with TRBD1. From germline, CDR1 is SEHNR and CDR2 FQNEAQ (reference sequence). The length of the CDR3 is 13 residues. V trimming: 0 bases; J trimming: 6 bases; junction bases outside the gene matches: 0. CDR3 DNA sequence: TGTGCCAGCAGCTTAGCGACAGGGGGCGAGCAGTACTTC. It yields the protein CASSLATGGEQYF. The variable domain in full, completed from reference TRBV7-9 and TRBJ2-7, reads DTGVSQNPRHKITKRGQNVTFRCDPISEHNRLYWYRQTLGQGPEFLTYFQNEAQLEKSRLLSDRFSAERPKGSFSTLEIQRTEQGDSAMYLCASSLATGGEQYFGPGTRLTVT.

The genes are TRBV9 and TRBJ1-1, with D possibly TRBD1 on 6 matching bases. The CDR3 sequence is 17 residues long. Germline CDR1 reads SGDLS; CDR2 reads YYNGEE. V lost 4 bases and J lost 6, with 25 bases in between. The CDR3, as DNA: TGTGCCAGCAGCTCCCCGTTGGGTGGGGGCTCCGGGGCTGAAGCTTTCTTT. Translating gives CASSSPLGGGSGAEAFF.

V gene TRBV10-3 combines with J gene TRBJ1-4; 7 bases match TRBD1. V gave up 4 bases and J gave up 3 bases; unmatched junction bases: 2. Germline V CDR1 and CDR2: ENHRY, SYGVKD. The CDR3 spans 14 residues. In DNA, the CDR3 is TGTGCCATCAGTGGCGGGACAGCTAATGAAAAACTGTTTTTT. This gives the protein CAISGGTANEKLFF.

This clone has just a few counts. The rearrangement links TRBV4-1 to TRBJ2-7, with 11 bases aligning to TRBD1. CDR3 size: 16 residues. V was clipped by 2 bases and J by 5 bases; unmatched bases: 8. In germline, CDR1 is MGHRA, CDR2 YSYEKL. CDR3 region: CASSQSPRTGGDEQYF. The CDR3 DNA reads as TGCGCCAGCAGCCAATCCCCCCGGACAGGGGGCGACGAGCAGTACTTC.

This clone has just a few counts. The V gene is TRBV24-1, the J gene TRBJ1-1; 9 positions agree with TRBD1. J was trimmed by 8 bases and V by 4 bases; bases with no gene match: 4. Germline V CDR1 and CDR2: KGHDR, SFDVKD. The length of the CDR3 is 13 residues. CDR3 nucleotide sequence: TGTGCCACCAGTGAGGGACAGGGAGGAGAAGCTTTCTTT. Amino acids: CATSEGQGGEAFF.

This clone was detected only once. The gene calls are TRBV5-1 and TRBJ1-1, with D possibly being TRBD1 (5 bases). This CDR3 comprises 13 residues. CDR1 is SGHRS, CDR2 YFSETQ, per germline. The V end was cut by 6 bases, the J end by 4 bases, with 13 bases between. CDR3 in amino acids: CASTAGLGTEAFF. CDR3 bases: TGCGCCAGCACAGCAGGGCTGGGCACTGAAGCTTTCTTT.

The gene calls are TRBV7-9 and TRBJ1-2, with D possibly matching TRBD1 (6 bases). This CDR3 has 14 amino acids. Germline V CDR1 and CDR2: SEHNR, FQNEAQ (reference sequence). V was clipped by 3 bases and J by 2 bases, with 10 bases between them. CDR3 residues: CASSLLGTNYGYTF. CDR3 nucleotides: TGTGCCAGCAGCTTGTTAGGGACAAACTATGGCTACACCTTC. Together with reference TRBV7-9 and TRBJ1-2, the CDR3 gives the full variable domain: DTGVSQNPRHKITKRGQNVTFRCDPISEHNRLYWYRQTLGQGPEFLTYFQNEAQLEKSRLLSDRFSAERPKGSFSTLEIQRTEQGDSAMYLCASSLLGTNYGYTFGSGTRLTVV.

CDR3 DNA: TGTGCCAGCAGCTTAGGGGGACAACCAAATGAAAAACTGTTTTTT. Its translation is CASSLGGQPNEKLFF. This chain joins TRBV7-9 and TRBJ1-4, with D possibly matching TRBD1 (6 bases). V was trimmed by 1 base and J by 5 bases, leaving 11 bases between them. Germline CDR1 is SEHNR and CDR2 is FQNEAQ (reference sequence). There are 15 residues in the CDR3. Full variable domain (remainder filled in from reference TRBV7-9 and TRBJ1-4): DTGVSQNPRHKITKRGQNVTFRCDPISEHNRLYWYRQTLGQGPEFLTYFQNEAQLEKSRLLSDRFSAERPKGSFSTLEIQRTEQGDSAMYLCASSLGGQPNEKLFFGSGTQLSVL.

V and J are TRBV7-8 and TRBJ1-2; tentative D call: TRBD1 (6 bases). The V end was cut by 5 bases, the J end by 4 bases, with 20 bases between. Per the germline V gene, CDR1 is SGHVS and CDR2 is FQNEAQ. There are 16 residues in the CDR3. The chain's CDR3 is CASSPKQGSSVYGYTF. The CDR3 region has the DNA TGTGCCAGCAGCCCGAAACAGGGCTCTTCTGTCTATGGCTACACCTTC.

The CDR3 DNA is TGTGCCAGCAGCTTTGGGGGCCAGCCTAATCAGCCCCAGCATTTT. Its translation: CASSFGGQPNQPQHF. The chain couples TRBV7-2 to TRBJ1-5; a weak D match, TRBD1 (6 bases). This CDR3 contains 15 residues. Germline assignment: CDR1 SGHTA and CDR2 FQGNSA. Between the trimmed V and J ends, which lost 3 bases and 4 bases, there was a span of 13 bases.

The rearrangement links TRBV7-9 to TRBJ2-1; 7 bases fit TRBD2. V was clipped by 5 bases and J by 12 bases; unmatched bases: 10. This CDR3 contains 13 residues. Germline CDR1 is SEHNR and CDR2 is FQNEAQ (reference sequence). The CDR3 nucleotides read TGTGCCAGCAGCACCAGCGGGATAAGAAGGCAGTTCTTC. The encoded protein is CASSTSGIRRQFF.

The chain has TRBV7-2 and TRBJ1-2; D call uncertain. The CDR3 is made up of 14 amino acids. Germline V gene lookup returns CDR1 SGHTA and CDR2 FQGNSA. With 4 bases removed from V and 7 bases from J, the gap between germline ends came to 16 bases. The CDR3 nucleotides read TGTGCCAGCAGCTCCCCACCTCCGGGGTTTGGCTACACCTTC. It is translated as CASSSPPPGFGYTF.

This clone was found once. The V call is TRBV7-9, the J call TRBJ1-3, with D possibly matching TRBD1 (5 bases). The CDR3 has 15 amino acids. The V end was cut by 1 base, the J end by 4 bases, with 11 bases between. Germline CDR1 SEHNR, CDR2 FQNEAQ (reference sequence). The CDR3 DNA follows: TGTGCCAGCAGCTTAGGGGGCCAGCGAGGAAACACCATATATTTT. It yields the protein CASSLGGQRGNTIYF.

The rearrangement joins TRBV5-6 to TRBJ2-6; D is perhaps TRBD2 (5 bases). The V end lost 5 bases, the J end lost 1 base, and 22 bases lay between the germline ends. Germline loops: CDR1 SGHDT, CDR2 YYEEEE. The CDR3 length is 19 residues. CDR3 nucleotides: TGTGCCAGCAGGCTTAGGGAGCCGCCTCGAGCTTCTGGGGCCAACGTCCTGACTTTC. This gives the protein CASRLREPPRASGANVLTF. The full variable domain, with the rest looked up from reference TRBV5-6 and TRBJ2-6, is DAGVTQSPTHLIKTRGQQVTLRCSPKSGHDTVSWYQQALGQGPQFIFQYYEEEERQRGNFPDRFSGHQFPNYSSELNVNALLLGDSALYLCASRLREPPRASGANVLTFGAGSRLTVL.

The V gene is TRBV28, the J gene TRBJ2-3; tentative D call: TRBD2 (5 bases). The germline gives CDR1 MDHEN, CDR2 SYDVKM. The CDR3 is 12 residues long. V gave up 6 bases and J gave up 5 bases, with 9 bases separating them. In DNA form, the CDR3 reads TGTGCCAGCAGCTCGAGGGAAGATACGCAGTATTTT. Protein sequence: CASSSREDTQYF.

The J gene is TRBJ2-7, the V gene TRBV28; weak D call: TRBD2 (5 bases). V lost 7 bases and J 3 bases, leaving 22 bases between the germline ends. This CDR3 contains 16 residues. Germline values: CDR1 MDHEN, CDR2 SYDVKM. CDR3 sequence reads: CASNPGFLIGDYEQYF. DNA for the CDR3: TGTGCCAGCAACCCCGGGTTCTTAATCGGGGACTACGAGCAGTACTTC.

This sequence joins TRBV29-1 and TRBJ2-3; a possible D gene is TRBD2 (5 bases). Trimming took 6 bases from V and 3 from J, leaving 13 bases between them. The germline V gene encodes CDR1 SQVTM and CDR2 ANQGSEA. The CDR3 is made up of 13 amino acids. In nucleotides, the CDR3 is TGCAGCGTACTAGGGTTTTCGACAGATACGCAGTATTTT. Residues: CSVLGFSTDTQYF.

The chain recombines TRBV29-1 with TRBJ1-1; D is unresolved. V gave up 6 bases and J gave up 7 bases, with 12 bases separating them. This CDR3 contains 11 residues. Germline V CDR1 and CDR2: SQVTM, ANQGSEA. The CDR3: CSVTSGGEAFF. CDR3 bases: TGCAGCGTGACTAGCGGCGGTGAAGCTTTCTTT.

The V call is TRBV10-3, the J call TRBJ1-4, with a possible D match to TRBD1 (6 bases). The germline V gene has CDR1 ENHRY and CDR2 SYGVKD. V was trimmed by 10 bases and J by 4 bases, leaving 13 bases between them. The CDR3 is 13 amino acids. CDR3 region: CATGGGRNEKLFF. In DNA, the CDR3 is TGTGCCACCGGGGGCGGACGTAATGAAAAACTGTTTTTT.

The chain has TRBV5-5 and TRBJ2-3; D may be TRBD2 (6 bases). Trimming removed 5 bases at V and 2 bases at J, with 18 bases between. Germline CDR1 reads SGHKS; CDR2 reads YYEKEE (reference sequence). CDR3 size: 16 residues. CDR3 region: CASRPHVAGPTDTQYF. DNA of the CDR3: TGTGCCAGCAGGCCGCACGTGGCGGGACCCACAGATACGCAGTATTTT.

A single count supports this clone. V usage is TRBV11-2 and J usage is TRBJ2-3, with 10 bases lining up with TRBD2. The CDR3 runs to 15 residues. The trim removed 10 bases at V and 6 bases at J, leaving 13 bases unmatched. Germline assignment: CDR1 SGHAT and CDR2 FQNNGV. The CDR3 sequence: CATRPASGRIDTQYF. The DNA of the CDR3 is TGTGCCACCCGACCTGCTAGCGGGAGAATCGATACGCAGTATTTT.

The J gene is TRBJ2-4, the V gene TRBV4-1, with D perhaps matching TRBD1 or TRBD2 (5 bases each). The CDR3 extends over 17 amino acids. Deletions cut 0 bases from V and 6 bases from J, with 18 bases between. Germline loops: CDR1 MGHRA, CDR2 YSYEKL. CDR3 region: CASSQDRATFGGNIQYF. The CDR3 coding sequence is TGCGCCAGCAGCCAAGATAGGGCGACATTTGGGGGAAACATTCAGTACTTC.

The chain has TRBV30 and TRBJ2-1; 10 nucleotides align to TRBD2. This CDR3 comprises 16 residues. CDR1 and CDR2 from the germline V gene are GTSNPN and SVGIG (reference sequence). J was trimmed by 5 bases and V by 2 bases; bases with no gene match: 9. Here the CDR3 reads CAWSPRVAGGHNEQFF. Here the CDR3 DNA reads TGTGCCTGGAGTCCACGGGTAGCGGGGGGTCACAATGAGCAGTTCTTC.